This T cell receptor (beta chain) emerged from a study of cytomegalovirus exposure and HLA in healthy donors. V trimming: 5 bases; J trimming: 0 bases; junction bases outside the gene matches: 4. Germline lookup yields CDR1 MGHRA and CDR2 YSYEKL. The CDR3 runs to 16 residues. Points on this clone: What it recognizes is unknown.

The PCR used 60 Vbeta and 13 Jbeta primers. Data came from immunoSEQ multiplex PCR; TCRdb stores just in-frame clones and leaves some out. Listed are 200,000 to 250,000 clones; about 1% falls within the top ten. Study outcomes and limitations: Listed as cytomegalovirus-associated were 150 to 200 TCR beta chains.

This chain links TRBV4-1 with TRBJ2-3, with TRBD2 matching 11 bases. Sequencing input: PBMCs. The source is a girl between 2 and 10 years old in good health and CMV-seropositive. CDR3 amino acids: CASSFLAGGSTDTQYF. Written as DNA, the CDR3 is TGCGCCAGCAGCTTCTTAGCGGGAGGGAGCACAGATACGCAGTATTTT.